This T cell receptor beta chain is drawn from a study of regulatory T cells in long-lasting Graves disease (dated by TCRdb to about 2021). About the full investigation: Persistent Graves' disease meant more than 5 years of antithyroid drug treatment with TSH receptor autoantibodies that stayed positive. In the clinical cohort, patients with persistent Graves' disease had used antithyroid drugs for an average of roughly ten years. The study took place in China and was registered as a clinical trial. TCR sequencing covered some 13 persistent and approximately 20 newly diagnosed Graves' disease patients, around 33 samples in total. Patients with persistent Graves' disease were compared with patients with newly diagnosed Graves' disease using TCR sequencing and RNA sequencing of peripheral blood.

The time point label, read with the paper, signifies: persistent/refractory GD, antithyroid drugs over 5 years with positive TRAb. For both TCR sequencing and RNA sequencing, RNA was extracted from PBMCs in TRIzol. The diagnosis of Graves' disease was made according to American Thyroid Association guidelines. Recruitment of patients was carried out at an endocrinology department in Xi'an, China. Each patient gave about 9.1 milliliters of peripheral blood, collected in an EDTA anticoagulant tube. Ficoll Paque Plus density gradient separation was used to isolate PBMCs, and no further T cell sorting was done. An Agilent 2100 Bioanalyzer and agarose gel were used to check RNA quality, while a NanoDrop 2000 measured RNA concentration. This clonotype came up many times. Its antigen is not yet known. Base qualities are not recorded, but no much larger clone differs from it by a single base. The library was made by multiplex PCR. Sequencing took place on an Illumina HiSeq 4000. iRepertoire HTBI primers and Arm-PCR amplification of CDR3 regions were used to construct TCR beta libraries. Gel purification was performed on PCR products prior to sequencing. Regarding the original processing steps: Gene usage analysis of CDR3 amino acid clonotypes relied on the 55 to 80 TRBV and more than twelve TRBJ segments identified across samples. COPE and FqMerger were used to merge the filtered high-quality paired reads into contigs. BLAST was used to align contigs to IMGT TRBV, TRBD and TRBJ reference genes, with CDR3 defined following IMGT. Any clonotype with a frequency above 0.1% was classified as a highly expanded clone. Shannon entropy served as the measure of repertoire diversity, while the Gini coefficient captured V-J evenness. A clonotype was considered public if more than one individual shared it. The raw public reads went through TCRdb reprocessing: fastp at Q25, MiXCR clone calling, in-frame beta chains kept. One record per CDR3 amino acid sequence lists the most common genes and DNA. The V and J calls and clone size are TCRdb's, not the authors'. The sample records fewer than 550,000 distinct CDR3 sequences, roughly 21% of which are singletons. Clones ranked in the top ten supply about 7% of the sample.

From its cysteine to its phenylalanine, the CDR3 spans 14 amino acids. Only the CDR3 region is kept as DNA, spanning 42 bases read in frame from base 1. Deletion took 2 bases off V and 7 bases off J, with a span of 11 bases between the germline ends. Overall study outcomes, separate from this receptor: Preferential use of TRBV28, TRBJ1-2 and TRBJ2-5 was observed in persistent disease, whereas TRBV20-1 and TRBJ2-1 were favored in newly diagnosed disease. Sequencing and analysis were limited to the TCR beta chain. The authors acknowledged the small sample size as a limitation that may reduce accuracy. Persistent patients shared more public clonotypes among themselves (fewer than 3,000) than newly diagnosed patients did (over 900). Lower TCR Shannon entropy and fewer highly expanded clones were observed in persistent Graves' disease patients than in newly diagnosed patients, which suggested clonal expansion. Peripheral blood alone was examined, since thyroid tissue, which constituted the primary lesion, could not be accessed.

The V gene is TRBV12-3 or TRBV12-4 and the J gene is TRBJ1-4, with no confident D gene call. Sequenced here: peripheral blood mononuclear cells (PBMCs), sampled when the disease was refractory, from a patient treated with antithyroid drugs. This TCR was sampled from a female donor with Graves disease. The nucleotides are TGTGCCAGCAGTTTATTTTGGGGAAGTGAAAAACTGTTTTTT. Translated, it reads CASSLFWGSEKLFF.